Listed below are T cell receptor beta chains from one sample, sequenced in a study of T cell responses to AZD1222 COVID-19 vaccine. TCRdb keeps only in-frame clones here, not all; method: immunoSEQ multiplex PCR. This table holds approximately 160,000 clones, under 95% found once. The sample in question was peripheral blood, obtained on day 0 of AZD1222 vaccination. All receptors derive from an adult in good health. The CDR3 runs from the conserved cysteine through the conserved F or W. Fields, in order: V gene, J gene, clone size, D gene, CDR3 DNA, CDR3 protein. D genes are given only for firm matches. Some rows mark clone size as missing; the rest say once, few, many or name a class of expanded clone.

TRBV27	TRBJ2-7	.	.	TGTGCCAGCAGTTTTAGGGCGTCAGGGGAGGGGTCCTACGAGCAGTACTTC	CASSFRASGEGSYEQYF
TRBV28	TRBJ1-2	once	.	TGTGCCAGCAGTTCTGTGCCCGACTCTAACTATGGCTACACCTTC	CASSSVPDSNYGYTF
TRBV7-3	TRBJ1-1	.	.	TGTGCCAGCAGCCCCCCCGGAGGGACGGTCAGGGCTTTCTTT	CASSPPGGTVRAFF
TRBV5-6	TRBJ2-1	.	.	TGTGCCAGCAGCTTGTTTGGGTCTCCCTCCTACAATGAGCAGTTCTTC	CASSLFGSPSYNEQFF
TRBV4-1	TRBJ2-1	.	TRBD2	TGCGCCAGCAGCAGACTAGCGGGTTACAATGAGCAGTTCTTC	CASSRLAGYNEQFF
TRBV7-2	TRBJ1-4	.	.	TGTGCCAGCAGTCCTAGTCGGGGCTTTGAAAAACTGTTTTTT	CASSPSRGFEKLFF
TRBV10-3	TRBJ1-2	.	.	TGTGCCATCAGTGAGCAATGGGCAGGAGCCAACTATGGCTACACCTTC	CAISEQWAGANYGYTF
TRBV10-3	TRBJ2-1	.	.	TGTGCCATCAGTGAGTCCCGGACAGCGAATGAGCAGTTCTTC	CAISESRTANEQFF
TRBV7-2	TRBJ2-7	.	.	TGTGCCAGCAGCCCGAGTTCTGACGAGCAGTACTTC	CASSPSSDEQYF
TRBV10-3	TRBJ2-7	.	.	TGTGCCATCAGTGGTACAGGGACCTACGAGCAGTACTTC	CAISGTGTYEQYF
TRBV7-3	TRBJ1-1	.	.	TGTGCCAGCAGCTTAAGAGGGAGGGTGGGCTCTTTCTTT	CASSLRGRVGSFF
TRBV5-8	TRBJ1-1	.	TRBD1	TGTGCCAGCAGCCTGAGAACAGGGGGGGGACGGAACACTGAAGCTTTCTTT	CASSLRTGGGRNTEAFF
TRBV6-1	TRBJ1-6	.	.	TGTGCCAGCAGTGAAGGGCCCGGGCGACTCCTCCACTTT	CASSEGPGRLLHF
TRBV29-1	TRBJ2-5	.	.	TGCAGCGTCTTGGCTAGCGTACAAGAGACCCAGTACTTC	CSVLASVQETQYF
TRBV6-5	TRBJ2-2	.	TRBD1	TGTGCCAGCAGTTCACAGGGGGCGGTATCCGGGGAGCTGTTTTTT	CASSSQGAVSGELFF
TRBV19	TRBJ2-2	.	.	TGTGCCAGTAGTATAGGGTGGGACACCGGGGAGCTGTTTTTT	CASSIGWDTGELFF
TRBV5-1	TRBJ2-5	.	TRBD2	TGCGCCAGCAGCCCTCGACTAGCGGAGATCGAGGAGACCCAGTACTTC	CASSPRLAEIEETQYF
TRBV19	TRBJ2-2	.	.	TGTGCCAGTACCCCGGACAGATACGGAATACGAACCGGGGAGCTGTTTTTT	CASTPDRYGIRTGELFF
TRBV27	TRBJ2-5	.	TRBD2	TGTGCCAGCAGTGCAGGACTAGCGGCGACCCAAGAGACCCAGTACTTC	CASSAGLAATQETQYF
TRBV6-4	TRBJ2-1	.	.	TGTGCCAGCAGTGACTCGAAGACGGACTACAATGAGCAGTTCTTC	CASSDSKTDYNEQFF
TRBV19	TRBJ2-2	.	TRBD1	TGTGCCAGTAGTATGAAGGGGGCGTACGGGGAGCTGTTTTTT	CASSMKGAYGELFF
TRBV28	TRBJ2-1	.	TRBD1	TGTGCCAGCAGTTTATCCGGCGAAGGGGGCCGCAATGAGCAGTTCTTC	CASSLSGEGGRNEQFF
TRBV9	TRBJ2-2	.	TRBD2	TGTGCCAGCAGCCCCCGGGGAGGGGCGAACACCGGGGAGCTGTTTTTT	CASSPRGGANTGELFF
TRBV27	TRBJ2-1	.	.	TGTGCCAGCACCTCCTCGAGCGGCAGCTCCTACAATGAGCAGTTCTTC	CASTSSSGSSYNEQFF
TRBV5-1	TRBJ2-3	.	.	TGCGCCAGCAGCTTAGGCTTTAGCGTTACAGATACGCAGTATTTT	CASSLGFSVTDTQYF